This passage covers 8 T cell receptor beta chains from one sample sequenced in a study of blood T cell repertoires in COVID-19. The assay was immunoSEQ multiplex PCR, and TCRdb's table has in-frame clones only and misses some. Of about 260,000 clones in the sample, more than 80% are singletons; the top ten hold about 0.95%. The sequenced material came from PBMCs or T cells enriched from blood (not recorded which). The receptors were sampled from a man between 50 and 59 years old who had been exposed to COVID-19.

J is TRBJ2-7 and V is TRBV7-2; TRBD2 matches at 11 bases. J was trimmed by 4 bases and V by 5 bases; bases with no gene match: 7. This CDR3 contains 15 residues. From germline, CDR1 is SGHTA and CDR2 FQGNSA. The CDR3 sequence is CASSQQLAGVYEQYV. CDR3 DNA sequence: TGTGCCAGCAGCCAACAACTAGCGGGGGTTTACGAGCAGTACGTC.

V usage is TRBV4-1 and J usage is TRBJ2-1; 9 bases agree with TRBD2. The germline gives CDR1 MGHRA, CDR2 YSYEKL. The trim removed 0 bases at V and 4 bases at J, leaving 7 bases unmatched. This CDR3 region has 17 residues. The CDR3 loop is CASSQDLQRGVYNEQFF. CDR3 nucleotide sequence: TGCGCCAGCAGCCAAGATTTACAGCGGGGGGTGTACAATGAGCAGTTCTTC.

V and J are TRBV10-3 and TRBJ2-5, with 10 bases matching TRBD2. Germline trimming cut 0 bases from V and 3 bases from J; bases unmatched to any gene: 7. The CDR3 covers 17 residues. CDR1 and CDR2 (germline): ENHRY, SYGVKD. The CDR3 protein is CAISESPSGGEKETQYF. The CDR3 nucleotides are TGTGCCATCAGTGAGTCGCCTAGCGGGGGAGAAAAAGAGACCCAGTACTTC.

CDR3 protein: CASRLAWDRGRHGYTF. The CDR3 coding sequence is TGTGCAAGTCGCTTAGCCTGGGACAGGGGCCGACATGGCTACACCTTC. The chain employs TRBV12-2 and TRBJ1-2; TRBD1, the D gene given by the table, was not confirmed from the DNA. TRBV12-2 is classified as a pseudogene. The CDR3 extends over 16 amino acids.

The rearrangement links TRBV5-8 to TRBJ1-1; D is possibly TRBD1 (6 bases). V lost 6 bases, J lost 3 bases, and 15 bases lay in between. Germline assignment: CDR1 SGHTS and CDR2 YDEGEE. This CDR3 contains 14 residues. The CDR3 loop reads CASKVVGAYTEAFF. The CDR3 nucleotides are TGTGCCAGCAAAGTGGTGGGGGCTTACACTGAAGCTTTCTTT. The variable domain in full, with the rest retrieved from reference TRBV5-8 and TRBJ1-1, is EAGVTQSPTHLIKTRGQQATLRCSPISGHTSVYWYQQALGLGLQFLLWYDEGEERNRGNFPPRFSGRQFPNYSSELNVNALELEDSALYLCASKVVGAYTEAFFGQGTRLTVV.

The table lists this clone with a count of one. This rearrangement joins TRBV4-2 to TRBJ1-5, with 11 bases matching TRBD1. Germline V gene data show CDR1 as LGHNA and CDR2 as YNFKEQ. V dropped 1 base and J dropped 1; count of bases not matched to a gene: 3. The CDR3 length is 17 residues. The CDR3 region is CASSQGTGGRSNQPQHF. The CDR3 DNA sequence: TGTGCCAGCAGCCAAGGGACAGGGGGCAGGAGCAATCAGCCCCAGCATTTT.

The chain links TRBV18 to TRBJ1-1; 8 bases agree with TRBD1. J lost 5 bases, V lost 3 bases, and 11 bases had no gene match. CDR3 size: 16 residues. CDR1 and CDR2 (germline): KGHSH, LQKENI. The CDR3 spells CASSPSLTGGRTEAFF. CDR3 coding DNA: TGTGCCAGCTCACCCTCCCTCACAGGGGGGCGGACTGAAGCTTTCTTT.

Concerning this clone itself: The sample holds other DNA sequences that translate to the same CDR3. The rearrangement links TRBV5-8 to TRBJ1-6; TRBD1 agrees at 8 bases. Per germline, CDR1 SGHTS and CDR2 YDEGEE. The V and J ends lost 1 base and 6 bases, in that order; junction bases with no gene match: 0. CDR3 length: 14 amino acids. CDR3 DNA: TGTGCCAGCAGCTTGACAGGGGGTAATTCACCCCTCCACTTT. It encodes CASSLTGGNSPLHF.